This T cell receptor beta chain was captured in a study of blood T cell repertoires in COVID-19 (dated by TCRdb to about 2020). About the investigation overall: Collaborator samples came from the United States, Italy and Spain and covered acute and convalescent phases of COVID-19. The material from the prospective study consisted of cDNA or gDNA derived from T cells, B-cell-depleted T cells, or PBMCs. Deeply sampled blood TCRbeta repertoires from subjects exposed to, actively infected with, or recovered from COVID-19 were included in the dataset. The repertoires were made available in a free public database intended to serve as a resource for research on the immune response to SARS-CoV-2. Samples were obtained from the ongoing ImmuneRACE study (first 160 participants) and from approximately 1,200 subjects provided by 6 global collaborators. Sample metadata almost always included a de-identified subject ID, COVID-19 status, age in years and sex. Where available, HLA class I and class II types were taken from metadata supplied by the sample provider and were not determined by assay-based typing. Paper-wide results and their limitations: The quantity of clinical and demographic metadata differed by source and by participant and was supplied without curation.

This clone was counted a single time. Its antigen remains undetermined. No much larger clone is present one base from it, and per-base qualities are unavailable. CDR3 length: 15 amino acids, cysteine to phenylalanine. Just CDR3 DNA is preserved here, 45 bases in frame from base 1. TCRbeta CDR3 regions were amplified from genomic DNA by means of the immunoSEQ Assay, a bias-controlled multiplex PCR. In the authors' own workflow: The number of nucleated cells in each sample was estimated by amplification of reference gene primers within the assay. To quantify the absolute abundance of each unique TCRbeta CDR3 rearrangement, sequence reads were collapsed and filtered. For each sample, productive Simpson clonality was calculated by taking the square root of Simpson's diversity index across productive rearrangements. TCRdb limited this immuneACCESS table to in-frame rearrangements with V and J called. A share of clones is missing; checked studies link under half to unresolved V genes, and the rest is unexplained. Clonal size and the V and J genes are those of that table, whereas D and trimming came from the DNA. Counted in this sample were about 100,000 clones; roughly nine tenths of them appeared once. About 2.2% of the sample is in the top ten clones.

Each collaborating institution followed its own protocols to collect whole blood in K2EDTA tubes. For TCRbeta analysis, collaborators shipped samples as frozen whole blood, isolated PBMCs, or DNA extracted from either of those sample types. Specimen: peripheral blood. This sequence originates from a man aged 50 to 59 with active COVID-19. This chain is built from TRBV21-1 and TRBJ1-5; the table gives TRBD1 as D, unverified against the DNA. TRBV21-1 is shown as a pseudogene. The CDR3 has the sequence CASSKAANYNQPQHF. The base sequence is TGTGCCAGCAGCAAAGCGGCCAATTACAATCAGCCCCAGCATTTT.